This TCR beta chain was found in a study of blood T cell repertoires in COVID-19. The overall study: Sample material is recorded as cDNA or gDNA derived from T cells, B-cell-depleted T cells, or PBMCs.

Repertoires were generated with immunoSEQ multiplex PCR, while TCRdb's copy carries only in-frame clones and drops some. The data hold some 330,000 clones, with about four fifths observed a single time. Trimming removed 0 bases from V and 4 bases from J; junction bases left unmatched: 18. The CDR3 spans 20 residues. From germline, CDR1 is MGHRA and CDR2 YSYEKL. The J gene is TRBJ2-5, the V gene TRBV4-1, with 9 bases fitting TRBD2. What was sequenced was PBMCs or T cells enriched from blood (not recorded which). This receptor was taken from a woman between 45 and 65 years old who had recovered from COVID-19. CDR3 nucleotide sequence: TGCGCCAGCAGCCAAGAAACGGTCGTGGCGGGGGGGCCAGTAGGAGAGACCCAGTACTTC. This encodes CASSQETVVAGGPVGETQYF.